This record covers a single TCR beta chain. Its antigen is as yet unknown. Looked up from germline, CDR1 is SGHTA and CDR2 is FQGNSA. V lost 1 base and J 6 bases, leaving 16 bases between the germline ends. The CDR3 is made up of 16 amino acids. Clones were read by immunoSEQ multiplex PCR, and TCRdb kept only the in-frame ones, dropping some. The repertoire consists of some 140,000 clones, with more than 85% occurring once and the leading ten covering 11%. The data were taken from a study of cytotoxic CD8 clonotypes in ibrutinib-treated CLL. Study overall: Following a median roughly 12 months of treatment, with a range of 6 to 36, response samples were taken. Study-wide points: The study found clonality rose at ibrutinib response, then fell toward baseline at progression. Baseline values of clonality outstripped age-matched healthy donors and followed circulating CD8+ T-cell counts.

Material: PBMCs, obtained after 12 months of ibrutinib treatment. The receptor was derived from a human donor with chronic lymphocytic leukemia. The chain carries TRBV7-2 and TRBJ2-1, with D tentatively TRBD1 or TRBD2 (5 bases each). CDR3 sequence reads: CASSLVGTALLNEQFF. DNA for the CDR3: TGTGCCAGCAGCTTAGTTGGGACGGCCCTGCTCAATGAGCAGTTCTTC.